This T cell receptor (beta chain) derives from a study of long-term antiretroviral therapy in people with HIV. Study at large: The 2015 immediate-ART recommendation was preceded by the earliest samples by about a decade.

General study findings and limits: Post-ART diversity increased but stayed below transplant donor controls. On ART adherence, viral resistance or therapy changes, no data were available.

It was version v3.0 of the immunoSEQ assay that was run at survey level. The data were produced by immunoSEQ multiplex PCR, yet TCRdb's version contains in-frame clones alone and is incomplete. The table records about 21,000 clones, around 80% of them present only once. Of note for this clone: The target antigen is unknown.

From germline, CDR1 is KGHSH and CDR2 LQKENI. The CDR3 is 15 amino acids. The ends lost 4 bases at V and 9 bases at J; junction bases unmatched: 14. This TCR was sampled from a woman aged 45-65 years with HIV. The material sequenced was unsorted PBMCs, taken 1.9 years after starting antiretroviral therapy. The rearrangement joins TRBV18 to TRBJ1-1; 7 bases agree with TRBD1. CDR3 DNA: TGTGCCAGCTCACAGATGGAACAGGGGTCGGGAAAAGCTTTCTTT. It encodes CASSQMEQGSGKAFF.